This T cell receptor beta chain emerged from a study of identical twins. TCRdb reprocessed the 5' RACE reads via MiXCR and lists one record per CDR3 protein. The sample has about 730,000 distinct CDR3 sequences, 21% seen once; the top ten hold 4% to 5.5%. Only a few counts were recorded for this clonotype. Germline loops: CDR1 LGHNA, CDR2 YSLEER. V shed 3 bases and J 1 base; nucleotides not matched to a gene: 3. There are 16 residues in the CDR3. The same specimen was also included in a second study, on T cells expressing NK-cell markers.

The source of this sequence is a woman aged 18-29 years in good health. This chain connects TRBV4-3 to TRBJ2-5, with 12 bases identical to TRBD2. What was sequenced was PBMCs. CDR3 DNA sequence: TGCGCCAGCAGCCAGTCACTAGCGGGGGGCCAAGAGACCCAGTACTTC. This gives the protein CASSQSLAGGQETQYF.